Included here is one T cell receptor beta chain sequence, with context. The source of the sample is a study of T cell responses to AZD1222 COVID-19 vaccine. Libraries were prepared by immunoSEQ multiplex PCR; TCRdb keeps only in-frame clonotypes and omits some of them. The sample gives about 110,000 clones, approximately 86% of which show up once; 5% to 5.5% is in the top ten. Per germline, CDR1 SGHTA and CDR2 FQGNSA. The V end was cut by 2 bases, the J end by 7 bases, with 11 bases between. The CDR3 is 14 residues long. This clonotype was sampled from an adult in good health. Sequences were derived from peripheral blood, sampled on day 0 of AZD1222 vaccination. The chain has TRBV7-2 and TRBJ1-4; D is perhaps TRBD1 (5 bases). This CDR3 is CASSLNWRGEKLFF. The CDR3 DNA reads TGTGCCAGCAGCTTAAACTGGAGGGGTGAAAAACTGTTTTTT. Filled out from reference TRBV7-2 and TRBJ1-4, the complete variable domain reads GAGVSQSPSNKVTEKGKDVELRCDPISGHTALYWYRQSLGQGLEFLIYFQGNSAPDKSGLPSDRFSAERTGGSVSTLTIQRTQQEDSAVYLCASSLNWRGEKLFFGSGTQLSVL.